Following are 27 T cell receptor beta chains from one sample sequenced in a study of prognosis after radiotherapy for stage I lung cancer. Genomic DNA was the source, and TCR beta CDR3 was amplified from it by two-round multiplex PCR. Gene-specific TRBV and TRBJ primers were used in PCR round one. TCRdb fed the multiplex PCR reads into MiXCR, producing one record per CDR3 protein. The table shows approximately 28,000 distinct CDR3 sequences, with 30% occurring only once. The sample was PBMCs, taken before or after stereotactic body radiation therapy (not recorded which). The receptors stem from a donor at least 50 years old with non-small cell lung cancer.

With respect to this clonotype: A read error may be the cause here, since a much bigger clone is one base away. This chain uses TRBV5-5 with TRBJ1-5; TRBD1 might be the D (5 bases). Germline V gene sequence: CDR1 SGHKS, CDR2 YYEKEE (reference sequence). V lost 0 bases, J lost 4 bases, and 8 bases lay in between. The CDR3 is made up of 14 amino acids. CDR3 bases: TGTGCCAGCAGCTTGGGACAGTGGAATCAGCCCCAGCATTTT. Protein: CASSLGQWNQPQHF. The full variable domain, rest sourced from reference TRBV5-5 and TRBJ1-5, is DAGVTQSPTHLIKTRGQQVTLRCSPISGHKSVSWYQQVLGQGPQFIFQYYEKEERGRGNFPDRFSARQFPNYSSELNVNALLLGDSALYLCASSLGQWNQPQHFGDGTRLSIL.

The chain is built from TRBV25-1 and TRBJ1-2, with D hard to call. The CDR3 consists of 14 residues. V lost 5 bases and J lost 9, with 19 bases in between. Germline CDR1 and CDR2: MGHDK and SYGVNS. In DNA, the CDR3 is TGTGCCAGCAGTTCACGGGCAGGCCCCTTGCGCTACACCTTC. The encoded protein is CASSSRAGPLRYTF.

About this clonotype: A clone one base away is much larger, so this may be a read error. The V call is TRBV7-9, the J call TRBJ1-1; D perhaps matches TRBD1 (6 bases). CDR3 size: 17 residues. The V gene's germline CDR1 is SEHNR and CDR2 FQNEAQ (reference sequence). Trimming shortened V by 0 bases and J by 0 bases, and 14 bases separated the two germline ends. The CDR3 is CASSLARGGRMNTEAFF. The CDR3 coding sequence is TGTGCCAGCAGCTTAGCGAGGGGGGGCAGGATGAACACTGAAGCTTTCTTT.

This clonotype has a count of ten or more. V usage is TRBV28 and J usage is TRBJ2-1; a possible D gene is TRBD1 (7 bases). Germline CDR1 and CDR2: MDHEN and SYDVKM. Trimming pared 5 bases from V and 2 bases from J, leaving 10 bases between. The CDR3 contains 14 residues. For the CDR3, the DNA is TGTGCCAGCAGTATCAGGGGGGCCTACAATGAGCAGTTCTTC. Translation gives CASSIRGAYNEQFF. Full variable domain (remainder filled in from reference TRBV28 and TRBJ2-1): DVKVTQSSRYLVKRTGEKVFLECVQDMDHENMFWYRQDPGLGLRLIYFSYDVKMKEKGDIPEGYSVSREKKERFSLILESASTNQTSMYLCASSIRGAYNEQFFGPGTRLTVL.

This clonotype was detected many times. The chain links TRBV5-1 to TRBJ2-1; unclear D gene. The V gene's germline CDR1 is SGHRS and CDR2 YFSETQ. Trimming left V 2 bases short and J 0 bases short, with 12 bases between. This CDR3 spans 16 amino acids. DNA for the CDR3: TGCGCCAGCAGCTTTCAGGCGACCAGCTCCTACAATGAGCAGTTCTTC. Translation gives CASSFQATSSYNEQFF.

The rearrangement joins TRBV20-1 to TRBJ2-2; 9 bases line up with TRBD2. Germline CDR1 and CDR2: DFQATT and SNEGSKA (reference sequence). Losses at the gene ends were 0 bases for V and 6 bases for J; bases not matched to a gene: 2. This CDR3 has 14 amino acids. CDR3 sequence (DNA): TGCAGTGCTAGAGAGGGCGGGGGGGCCGGGGAGCTGTTTTTT. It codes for CSAREGGGAGELFF.

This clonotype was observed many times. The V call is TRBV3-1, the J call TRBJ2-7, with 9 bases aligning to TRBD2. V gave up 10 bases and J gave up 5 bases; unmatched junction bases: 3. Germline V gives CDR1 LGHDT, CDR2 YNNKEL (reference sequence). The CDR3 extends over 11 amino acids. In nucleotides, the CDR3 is TGTGCCACTTCTAGCGGGAACGAGCAGTACTTC. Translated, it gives CATSSGNEQYF.

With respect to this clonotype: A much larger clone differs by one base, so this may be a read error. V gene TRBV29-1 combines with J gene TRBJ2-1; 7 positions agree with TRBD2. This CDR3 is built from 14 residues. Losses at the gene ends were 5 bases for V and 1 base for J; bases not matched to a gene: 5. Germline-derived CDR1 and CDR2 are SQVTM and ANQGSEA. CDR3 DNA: TGCAGCGTTCGCCTAGCGGCGTCCTACAATGAGCAGTTCTTC. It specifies CSVRLAASYNEQFF.

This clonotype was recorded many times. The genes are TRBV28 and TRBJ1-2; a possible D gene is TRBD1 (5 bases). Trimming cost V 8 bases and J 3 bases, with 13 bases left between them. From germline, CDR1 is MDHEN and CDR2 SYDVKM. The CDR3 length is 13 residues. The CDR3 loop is CASAGADHYGYTF. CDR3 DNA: TGTGCCAGCGCCGGGGCAGACCACTATGGCTACACCTTC.

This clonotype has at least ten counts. The CDR3 DNA reads as TGCGCCAGCAGGACTAGCGGGAGTGAGGATACGCAGTATTTT. Translated, it gives CASRTSGSEDTQYF. This chain uses TRBV5-1 with TRBJ2-3, with 12 bases lining up with TRBD2. J lost 6 bases, V lost 5 bases, and 4 bases had no gene match. Germline-derived CDR1 and CDR2 are SGHRS and YFSETQ. This CDR3 has 14 residues.

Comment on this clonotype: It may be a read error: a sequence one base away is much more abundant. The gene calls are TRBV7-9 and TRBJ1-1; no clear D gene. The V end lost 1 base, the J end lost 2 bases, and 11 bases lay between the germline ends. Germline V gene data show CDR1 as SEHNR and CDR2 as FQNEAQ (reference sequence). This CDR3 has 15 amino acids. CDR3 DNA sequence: TGTGCCAGCAGCTTAGAGCGGCGGCACAACACTGAAGCTTTCTTT. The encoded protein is CASSLERRHNTEAFF. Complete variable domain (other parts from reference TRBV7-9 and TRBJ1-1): DTGVSQNPRHKITKRGQNVTFRCDPISEHNRLYWYRQTLGQGPEFLTYFQNEAQLEKSRLLSDRFSAERPKGSFSTLEIQRTEQGDSAMYLCASSLERRHNTEAFFGQGTRLTVV.

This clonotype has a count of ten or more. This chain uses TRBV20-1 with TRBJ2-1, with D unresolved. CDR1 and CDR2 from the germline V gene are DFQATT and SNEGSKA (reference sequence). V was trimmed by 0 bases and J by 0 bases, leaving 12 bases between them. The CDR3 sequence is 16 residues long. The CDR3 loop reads CSARERSASSYNEQFF. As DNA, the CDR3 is TGCAGTGCTAGAGAAAGAAGCGCTAGCTCCTACAATGAGCAGTTCTTC.

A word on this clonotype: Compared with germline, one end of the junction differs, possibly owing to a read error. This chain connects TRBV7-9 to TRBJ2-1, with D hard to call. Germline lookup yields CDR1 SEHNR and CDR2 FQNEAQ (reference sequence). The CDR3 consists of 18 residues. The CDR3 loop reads CASSQPPRLVISYNGQFF. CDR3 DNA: TGTGCCAGCAGCCAACCCCCTAGACTGGTGATCTCCTACAATGGGCAGTTCTTC.

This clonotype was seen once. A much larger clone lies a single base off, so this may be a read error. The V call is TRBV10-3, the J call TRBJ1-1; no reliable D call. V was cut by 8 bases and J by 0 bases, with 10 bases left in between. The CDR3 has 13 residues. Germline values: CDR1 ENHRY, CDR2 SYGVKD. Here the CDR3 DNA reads TGTGCCATCCGGAACTTTCTGAACACTGAAGCTTTCTTT. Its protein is CAIRNFLNTEAFF.

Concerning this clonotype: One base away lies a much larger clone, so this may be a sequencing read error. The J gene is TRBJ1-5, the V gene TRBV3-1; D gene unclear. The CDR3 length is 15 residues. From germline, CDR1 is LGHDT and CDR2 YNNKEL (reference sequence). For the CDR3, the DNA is TGTGACAGCAGCCAAGATAGGGCGGAAAATCAGCCCCAGCATTTT. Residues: CDSSQDRAENQPQHF.

This CDR3 reads CASSPTPDLYNSPLHF. DNA for the CDR3: TGTGCCAGCAGCCCCACTCCGGACCTTTATAATTCACCCCTCCACTTT. The chain combines TRBV6-1 with TRBJ1-6; no firm D call. The germline V gene encodes CDR1 MNHNS and CDR2 SASEGT. V was trimmed by 6 bases and J by 4 bases, leaving 16 bases between them. This CDR3 is built from 16 residues.

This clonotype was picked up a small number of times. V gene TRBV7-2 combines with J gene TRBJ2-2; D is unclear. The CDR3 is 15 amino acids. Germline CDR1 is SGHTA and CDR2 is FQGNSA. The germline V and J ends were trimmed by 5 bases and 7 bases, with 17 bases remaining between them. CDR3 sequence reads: CASSPYTGLGGELFF. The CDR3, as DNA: TGTGCCAGCAGCCCCTACACCGGGTTGGGCGGGGAGCTGTTTTTT.

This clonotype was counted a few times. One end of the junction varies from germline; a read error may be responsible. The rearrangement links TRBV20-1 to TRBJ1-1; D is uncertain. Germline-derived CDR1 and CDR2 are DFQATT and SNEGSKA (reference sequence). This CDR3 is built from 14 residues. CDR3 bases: TGCGGTGCCAGCGAGGGATTGGTGTGGACTGAAGCTTTCTTT. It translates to CGASEGLVWTEAFF.

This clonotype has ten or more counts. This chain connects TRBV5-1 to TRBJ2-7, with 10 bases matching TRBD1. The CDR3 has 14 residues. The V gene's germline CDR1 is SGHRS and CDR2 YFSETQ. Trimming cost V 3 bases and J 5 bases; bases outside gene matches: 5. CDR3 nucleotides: TGCGCCAGCAGCTCCGGGACAGGGGATAACGAGCAGTACTTC. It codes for CASSSGTGDNEQYF.

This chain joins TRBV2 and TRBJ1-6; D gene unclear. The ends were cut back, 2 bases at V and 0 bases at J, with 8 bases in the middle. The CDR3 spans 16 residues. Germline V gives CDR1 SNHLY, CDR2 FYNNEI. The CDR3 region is CASSETPSSYNSPLHF. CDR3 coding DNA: TGTGCCAGCAGTGAAACTCCGAGCTCCTATAATTCACCCCTCCACTTT.

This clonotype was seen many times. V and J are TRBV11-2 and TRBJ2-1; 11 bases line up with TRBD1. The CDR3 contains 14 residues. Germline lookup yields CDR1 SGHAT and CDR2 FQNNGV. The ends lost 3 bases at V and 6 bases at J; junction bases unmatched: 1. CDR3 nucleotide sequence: TGTGCCAGCAGCTTGGGACAGGGGGTCAATGAGCAGTTCTTC. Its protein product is CASSLGQGVNEQFF.

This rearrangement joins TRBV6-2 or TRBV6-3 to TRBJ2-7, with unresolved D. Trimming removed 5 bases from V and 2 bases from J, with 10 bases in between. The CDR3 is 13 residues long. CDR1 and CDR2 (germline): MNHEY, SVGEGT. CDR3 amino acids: CASSVVNAYEQYF. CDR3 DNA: TGTGCCAGCAGTGTCGTTAACGCCTACGAGCAGTACTTC.

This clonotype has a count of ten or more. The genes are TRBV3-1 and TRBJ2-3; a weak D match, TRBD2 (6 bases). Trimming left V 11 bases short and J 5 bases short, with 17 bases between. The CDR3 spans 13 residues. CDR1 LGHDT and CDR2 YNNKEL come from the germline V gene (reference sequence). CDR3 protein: CAAAGTPQDTQYF. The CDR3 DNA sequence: TGTGCCGCCGCGGGGACCCCGCAAGATACGCAGTATTTT.

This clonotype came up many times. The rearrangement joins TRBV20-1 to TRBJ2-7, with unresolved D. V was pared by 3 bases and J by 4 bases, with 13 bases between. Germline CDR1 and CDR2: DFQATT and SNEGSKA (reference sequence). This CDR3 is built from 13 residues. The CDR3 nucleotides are TGCAGTGCTAGTACCTTTAACAGTTACGAGCAGTACTTC. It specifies CSASTFNSYEQYF.

CDR3 region: CASSGTGGNNSPLHF. CDR3 coding DNA: TGTGCCAGCAGCGGCACAGGGGGCAATAATTCACCCCTCCACTTT. The V gene is TRBV5-5, the J gene TRBJ1-6, with TRBD1 identical over 9 bases. Looked up from germline, CDR1 is SGHKS and CDR2 is YYEKEE (reference sequence). The length of the CDR3 is 15 residues. The ends lost 4 bases at V and 5 bases at J; junction bases unmatched: 4.

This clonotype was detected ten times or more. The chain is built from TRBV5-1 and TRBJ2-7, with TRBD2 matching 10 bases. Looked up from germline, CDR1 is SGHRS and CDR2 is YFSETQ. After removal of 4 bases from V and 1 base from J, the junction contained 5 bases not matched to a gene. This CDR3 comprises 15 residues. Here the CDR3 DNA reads TGCGCCAGCAGCCTAGCGGGGGCCCAATCCTACGAGCAGTACTTC. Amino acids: CASSLAGAQSYEQYF.

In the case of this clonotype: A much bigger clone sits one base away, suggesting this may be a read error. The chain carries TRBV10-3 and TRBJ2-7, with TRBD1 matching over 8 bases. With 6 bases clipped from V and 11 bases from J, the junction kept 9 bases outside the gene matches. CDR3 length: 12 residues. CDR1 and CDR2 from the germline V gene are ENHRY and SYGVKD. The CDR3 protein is CAIRADRGWKYF. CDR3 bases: TGTGCCATCAGGGCTGACAGGGGTTGGAAGTACTTC.